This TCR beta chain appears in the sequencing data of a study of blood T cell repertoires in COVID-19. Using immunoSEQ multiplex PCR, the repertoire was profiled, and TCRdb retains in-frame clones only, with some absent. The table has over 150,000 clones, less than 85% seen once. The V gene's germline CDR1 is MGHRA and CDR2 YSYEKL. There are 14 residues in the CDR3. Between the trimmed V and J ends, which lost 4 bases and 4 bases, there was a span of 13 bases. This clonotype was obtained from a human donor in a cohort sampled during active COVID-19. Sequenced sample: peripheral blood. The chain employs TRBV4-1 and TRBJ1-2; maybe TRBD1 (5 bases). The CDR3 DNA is TGCGCCAGCAGCCTTCTTAGGGGAAGCTATGGCTACACCTTC. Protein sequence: CASSLLRGSYGYTF.